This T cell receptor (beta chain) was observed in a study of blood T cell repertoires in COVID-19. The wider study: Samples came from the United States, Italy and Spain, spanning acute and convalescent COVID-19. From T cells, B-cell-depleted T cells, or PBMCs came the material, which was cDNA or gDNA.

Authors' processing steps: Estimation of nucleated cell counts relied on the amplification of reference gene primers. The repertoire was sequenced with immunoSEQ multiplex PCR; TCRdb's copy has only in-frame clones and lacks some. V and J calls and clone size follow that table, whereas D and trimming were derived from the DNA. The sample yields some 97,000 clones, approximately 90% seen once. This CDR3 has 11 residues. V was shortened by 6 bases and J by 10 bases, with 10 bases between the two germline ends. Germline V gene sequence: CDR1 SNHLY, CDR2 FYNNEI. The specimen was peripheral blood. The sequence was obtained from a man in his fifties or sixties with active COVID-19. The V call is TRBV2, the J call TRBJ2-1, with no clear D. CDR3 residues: CASRIGQEQFF. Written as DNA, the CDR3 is TGTGCCAGCAGGATTGGGCAAGAGCAGTTCTTC.